A single sample gave rise to the 28 T cell receptor beta chains below, sequenced in a study of cytomegalovirus exposure and HLA in healthy donors (TCRdb year 2017). Preparation of the library involved the immunoSEQ multiplex PCR assay. For the multiplex PCR, a mixture combining 60 forward primers for TCR Vbeta segments and 13 reverse primers for TCR Jbeta segments was used. TCRdb mirrors the immuneACCESS table, restricted to in-frame sequences. Some clones are absent from its copies; in checked studies, under half trace to an unresolved V gene, and the reason for the others is unknown. This sample comprises 150,000 to 200,000 clones, 80% to 85% of them detected only once. The ten biggest clones cover 1.9% of the sample. Sequences were obtained from PBMCs. The receptor source for this set is a human donor in good health.

V usage is TRBV6-6 and J usage is TRBJ1-3; TRBD1 might be the D (5 bases). CDR3 size: 14 residues. Germline CDR1 reads MNHNY; CDR2 reads SVGAGI (reference sequence). Trimming removed 6 bases at V and 0 bases at J, with 9 bases between. CDR3 in amino acids: CASSRTSSGNTIYF. The CDR3, as DNA: TGTGCCAGCAGCAGGACATCCTCTGGAAACACCATATATTTT.

V is TRBV28 and J is TRBJ2-7; D gene ambiguous. The CDR3 runs 11 residues. V lost 5 bases and J lost 5, with 7 bases in between. Per the germline V gene, CDR1 is MDHEN and CDR2 is SYDVKM. The CDR3 protein is CASSPLDEQYF. The CDR3 nucleotides read TGTGCCAGCAGTCCACTCGACGAGCAGTACTTC.

This clone is a singleton in its sample. This rearrangement joins TRBV18 to TRBJ1-2; 7 positions agree with TRBD1. The germline V gene encodes CDR1 KGHSH and CDR2 LQKENI. V lost 3 bases to trimming and J lost 3 bases; unmatched junction nucleotides: 13. The CDR3 spans 17 residues. CDR3 sequence (DNA): TGTGCCAGCTCACCTGTTACTCCGACAGGGCGAGACTATGGCTACACCTTC. The encoded protein is CASSPVTPTGRDYGYTF. The full variable domain, in which reference TRBV18 and TRBJ1-2 provide the parts outside the CDR3, is NAGVMQNPRHLVRRRGQEARLRCSPMKGHSHVYWYRQLPEEGLKFMVYLQKENIIDESGMPKERFSAEFPKEGPSILRIQQVVRGDSAAYFCASSPVTPTGRDYGYTFGSGTRLTVV.

This clone has more than one count but fewer than ten. This sequence joins TRBV25-1 and TRBJ1-4; a weak D match, TRBD1 (6 bases). The ends were cut back, 5 bases at V and 0 bases at J, with 16 bases in the middle. This CDR3 is 17 amino acids long. Germline lookup yields CDR1 MGHDK and CDR2 SYGVNS. CDR3 sequence (DNA): TGTGCCAGCAGTAGACTACAAGGGGGTGCAACTAATGAAAAACTGTTTTTT. This translates into CASSRLQGGATNEKLFF.

This chain links TRBV2 with TRBJ2-2; a possible D gene is TRBD2 (7 bases). The CDR3 extends over 14 amino acids. The germline CDR1 and CDR2 sequences are SNHLY and FYNNEI. V shed 8 bases and J shed 6 bases, with 16 bases lying between them. The CDR3 protein is CASRRRGGPGELFF. CDR3 DNA: TGTGCCAGCCGGAGGAGGGGGGGCCCCGGGGAGCTGTTTTTT.

The V and J genes are TRBV27 and TRBJ1-6; 9 nucleotides align to TRBD1. Germline lookup yields CDR1 MNHEY and CDR2 SMNVEV (reference sequence). This CDR3 is built from 14 residues. J gave up 7 bases and V 3 bases, and 1 base lay outside the gene matches. CDR3 sequence: CASSFDRGNSPLHF. CDR3 nucleotides: TGTGCCAGCAGTTTCGACAGGGGGAATTCACCCCTCCACTTT.

The V gene is TRBV7-6, the J gene TRBJ1-4, with TRBD1 as a possible D gene (5 bases). Per the germline V gene, CDR1 is SGHVS and CDR2 is FNYEAQ. The CDR3 runs 14 residues. V was pared by 5 bases and J by 8 bases, with 15 bases between. CDR3 bases: TGTGCCAGCAGCAGTTGGCCAGGGAGGGAAAAACTGTTTTTT. Translation: CASSSWPGREKLFF.

The chain is built from TRBV4-3 and TRBJ1-4, with 8 nucleotides matching TRBD1. CDR3 size: 14 residues. Unmatched junction bases numbered 2, after V lost 1 base and J lost 7 bases. CDR1 LGHNA and CDR2 YSLEER come from the germline V gene. The CDR3 spells CASSQAGTGEKLFF. In DNA, the CDR3 is TGCGCCAGCAGCCAAGCAGGGACAGGTGAAAAACTGTTTTTT.

V and J are TRBV27 and TRBJ2-5; 8 positions agree with TRBD1. Looked up from germline, CDR1 is MNHEY and CDR2 is SMNVEV (reference sequence). V shed 5 bases, J shed 1 base, and the junction held 3 bases outside the gene matches. The CDR3 is 14 residues long. CDR3 sequence: CASSGTGPQETQYF. The CDR3 DNA reads as TGTGCCAGCAGTGGGACAGGACCCCAAGAGACCCAGTACTTC.

This chain uses TRBV7-9 with TRBJ1-1; 7 bases match TRBD1. V was clipped by 1 base and J by 1 base; unmatched bases: 0. The CDR3 spans 14 residues. Germline V CDR1 and CDR2: SEHNR, FQNEAQ (reference sequence). CDR3 sequence reads: CASSLEGANTEAFF. DNA of the CDR3: TGTGCCAGCAGCTTAGAGGGGGCGAACACTGAAGCTTTCTTT.

This rearrangement joins TRBV7-9 to TRBJ1-4; D not certain. Trimming took off 2 bases at V and 7 bases at J, with 14 bases between the two ends. Per the germline V gene, CDR1 is SEHNR and CDR2 is FQNEAQ (reference sequence). The CDR3 has 15 residues. Written as DNA, the CDR3 is TGTGCCAGCAGCTTATACGGCGAGGTTGGTGAAAAACTGTTTTTT. Protein: CASSLYGEVGEKLFF.

The rearrangement links TRBV5-1 to TRBJ2-1; D gene unclear. The CDR3 sequence is 14 residues long. Trimming pared 4 bases from V and 3 bases from J, leaving 11 bases between. The germline gives CDR1 SGHRS, CDR2 YFSETQ. The CDR3 nucleotides are TGCGCCAGCAGCCTCGACCTAGACTACAATGAGCAGTTCTTC. Its translation is CASSLDLDYNEQFF.

This clone was recorded only once. The chain has TRBV2 and TRBJ1-1; D remains ambiguous. There are 14 residues in the CDR3. The germline V gene encodes CDR1 SNHLY and CDR2 FYNNEI. Trimming removed 4 bases at V and 5 bases at J, with 14 bases between. CDR3 coding DNA: TGTGCCAGCAGTGTAAGGTGGAGAGGGACTGAAGCTTTCTTT. Translated, it gives CASSVRWRGTEAFF.

The chain is built from TRBV5-6 and TRBJ2-5; possible D gene TRBD1, 5 bases. The end of the DNA fits TRBJ2-7 better, so the J call may be wrong. The CDR3 has 18 amino acids. Germline loops: CDR1 SGHDT, CDR2 YYEEEE. The CDR3 DNA follows: TGTGCCAGCAGCTCGTCCCTAAATACAGGTCACCGCTCCTACGAGCAGTACTTC. This translates into CASSSSLNTGHRSYEQYF.

The V call is TRBV5-1, the J call TRBJ2-3; D gene unclear. The CDR3 runs to 14 residues. The germline CDR1 and CDR2 sequences are SGHRS and YFSETQ. The V end was cut by 1 base, the J end by 4 bases, with 10 bases between. The CDR3 bases are TGCGCCAGCAGCTTGAATACTCGATCAGATACGCAGTATTTT. This encodes CASSLNTRSDTQYF. Full variable domain (outside the CDR3, taken from reference TRBV5-1 and TRBJ2-3): KAGVTQTPRYLIKTRGQQVTLSCSPISGHRSVSWYQQTPGQGLQFLFEYFSETQRNKGNFPGRFSGRQFSNSRSEMNVSTLELGDSALYLCASSLNTRSDTQYFGPGTRLTVL.

The rearrangement joins TRBV6-4 to TRBJ2-7; no clear D gene. Trimming stripped 4 bases from V and 8 bases from J, with 9 bases between. Germline V gives CDR1 MRHNA, CDR2 SNTAGT. This CDR3 contains 11 residues. The CDR3 sequence is CASSVGSQQYF. Written as DNA, the CDR3 is TGTGCCAGCAGTGTCGGGTCCCAGCAGTACTTC.

The chain couples TRBV5-8 to TRBJ1-5; the D gene is possibly TRBD1 (6 bases). Germline V gene sequence: CDR1 SGHTS, CDR2 YDEGEE. The CDR3 totals 15 residues. Trimming took off 2 bases at V and 6 bases at J, with 15 bases between the two ends. CDR3: CASSFARGIGQPQHF. In nucleotides, the CDR3 is TGTGCCAGCAGCTTCGCCAGGGGAATTGGTCAGCCCCAGCATTTT. The whole variable domain, filled in from reference TRBV5-8 and TRBJ1-5, reads EAGVTQSPTHLIKTRGQQATLRCSPISGHTSVYWYQQALGLGLQFLLWYDEGEERNRGNFPPRFSGRQFPNYSSELNVNALELEDSALYLCASSFARGIGQPQHFGDGTRLSIL.

This chain links TRBV5-1 with TRBJ1-3; weak D call: TRBD1 (6 bases). The CDR3 totals 16 residues. CDR1 is SGHRS, CDR2 YFSETQ, per germline. V was cut by 4 bases and J by 7 bases, with 21 bases left in between. The CDR3 DNA reads as TGCGCCAGCAGCAACCCCACCGGACAGAATCAGAACACCATATATTTT. This gives the protein CASSNPTGQNQNTIYF.

There are a few counts of this clone. The chain carries TRBV6-1 and TRBJ2-2, with TRBD2 identical over 10 bases. Germline CDR1 reads MNHNS; CDR2 reads SASEGT. V shed 6 bases and J 1 base; nucleotides not matched to a gene: 2. This CDR3 comprises 15 residues. CDR3 protein: CASRVAGGNTGELFF. CDR3 nucleotides: TGTGCCAGCAGAGTAGCGGGGGGGAACACCGGGGAGCTGTTTTTT.

The chain joins TRBV27 to TRBJ2-5; 8 bases are a match to TRBD2. The V and J ends lost 2 bases and 5 bases, in that order; junction bases with no gene match: 4. The CDR3 totals 14 residues. Per germline, CDR1 MNHEY and CDR2 SMNVEV (reference sequence). The DNA of the CDR3 is TGTGCCAGCAGTTTAATCGGGGGGGCGGAGACCCAGTACTTC. This sequence encodes CASSLIGGAETQYF.

CDR3 DNA sequence: TGTGCCAGCAGCTCCCACACAGATACGCAGTATTTT. Translated: CASSSHTDTQYF. The rearrangement links TRBV7-3 to TRBJ2-3; D unresolved. Trimming removed 4 bases at V and 2 bases at J, with 4 bases between. Germline lookup yields CDR1 SGHTA and CDR2 FQGTGA. CDR3 length equals 12 residues.

This clone was found once. The chain combines TRBV5-5 with TRBJ2-7, with 7 bases aligning to TRBD1. V shed 4 bases, J shed 0 bases, and the junction held 4 bases outside the gene matches. There are 14 residues in the CDR3. CDR1 SGHKS and CDR2 YYEKEE come from the germline V gene (reference sequence). The CDR3 protein is CASSATGSSYEQYF. CDR3 nucleotide sequence: TGTGCCAGCAGCGCGACAGGGAGCTCCTACGAGCAGTACTTC.

The V call is TRBV16, the J call TRBJ1-2; D is unresolved. Germline CDR1 reads KGHSY; CDR2 reads FQNENV. Trimming removed 0 bases from V and 2 bases from J, with 10 bases in between. This CDR3 has 15 residues. CDR3 residues: CASSQSPGINYGYTF. The CDR3 coding sequence is TGTGCCAGCAGCCAATCTCCCGGGATCAACTATGGCTACACCTTC. The variable domain in full, with the rest retrieved from reference TRBV16 and TRBJ1-2, is GEEVAQTPKHLVRGEGQKAKLYCAPIKGHSYVFWYQQVLKNEFKFLISFQNENVFDETGMPKERFSAKCLPNSPCSLEIQATKLEDSAVYFCASSQSPGINYGYTFGSGTRLTVV.

This CDR3 is CASSVAGGVDSPLHF. The CDR3 region has the DNA TGTGCCAGCAGCGTAGCCGGGGGGGTTGATTCACCCCTCCACTTT. The chain recombines TRBV9 with TRBJ1-6, with D possibly matching TRBD1 (5 bases). V dropped 0 bases and J dropped 8 bases, with 12 bases sitting between them. Germline V gives CDR1 SGDLS, CDR2 YYNGEE. The CDR3 loop spans 15 amino acids.

The V call is TRBV27, the J call TRBJ1-1; D unresolved. Germline V gives CDR1 MNHEY, CDR2 SMNVEV (reference sequence). V lost 2 bases and J 4 bases, leaving 8 bases between the germline ends. This CDR3 contains 13 residues. CDR3 bases: TGTGCCAGCAGTTTAGTGGCTGCCACTGAAGCTTTCTTT. The encoded protein is CASSLVAATEAFF.

This sequence joins TRBV6-6 and TRBJ1-5; maybe TRBD1 (5 bases). V was shortened by 10 bases and J by 0 bases, with 13 bases between the two germline ends. CDR1 is MNHNY and CDR2 is SVGAGI in the germline V gene (reference sequence). This CDR3 comprises 14 residues. The CDR3 loop reads CATFWGGSNQPQHF. The CDR3 DNA follows: TGTGCCACCTTTTGGGGGGGTAGCAATCAGCCCCAGCATTTT.

The CDR3 reads CASSPIQGGNTIYF. CDR3 DNA sequence: TGTGCCAGCTCACCAATTCAGGGTGGAAACACCATATATTTT. V is TRBV18 and J is TRBJ1-3; possible D gene TRBD1, 5 bases. This CDR3 is built from 14 residues. Per germline, CDR1 KGHSH and CDR2 LQKENI. V lost 2 bases and J lost 3, with 8 bases in between. Full variable domain (rest looked up from reference TRBV18 and TRBJ1-3): NAGVMQNPRHLVRRRGQEARLRCSPMKGHSHVYWYRQLPEEGLKFMVYLQKENIIDESGMPKERFSAEFPKEGPSILRIQQVVRGDSAAYFCASSPIQGGNTIYFGEGSWLTVV.

The CDR3 coding sequence is TGCGCCAGCAGCCAAGGTGACACAATTCCGACCTACGAGCAGTACTTC. Translated: CASSQGDTIPTYEQYF. The J gene is TRBJ2-7, the V gene TRBV4-1; D gene uncertain. The CDR3 sequence is 16 residues long. The V end lost 1 base, the J end lost 2 bases, and 15 bases lay between the germline ends. From germline, CDR1 is MGHRA and CDR2 YSYEKL.